This entry lists 3 T cell receptor beta chains sequenced from one sample in a study of blood T cell repertoires in COVID-19. Profiling relied on immunoSEQ multiplex PCR, and the TCRdb table lists in-frame clones only, not all of them. The sample includes some 260,000 clones, approximately 79% of them seen just once. The sequencing input was PBMCs or T cells enriched from blood (not recorded which). The receptors here all came from a man aged 25-40 years with acute COVID-19.

The rearrangement joins TRBV5-4 to TRBJ1-6; weak D call: TRBD1 (6 bases). Germline CDR1 SGHNT, CDR2 YYREEE (reference sequence). V lost 4 bases to trimming and J lost 8 bases, with 13 bases between them. This CDR3 spans 14 amino acids. Here the CDR3 DNA reads TGTGCCAGCAGCCCTAGAGGGGGTGATTCACCCCTCCACTTT. This encodes CASSPRGGDSPLHF. The whole variable domain, remainder taken from reference TRBV5-4 and TRBJ1-6, is ETGVTQSPTHLIKTRGQQVTLRCSSQSGHNTVSWYQQALGQGPQFIFQYYREEENGRGNFPPRFSGLQFPNYSSELNVNALELDDSALYLCASSPRGGDSPLHFGNGTRLTVT.

Details on this clone: Because the CDR3 is missing its conserved closing phenylalanine or tryptophan, this is likely a read error. The DNA is left out, because the CDR3 cannot be placed on it with certainty; the CDR3 is given as TCRdb lists it. This chain connects TRBV2 to TRBJ2-7; TRBD1, as called in the table, went unchecked against the DNA. The CDR3 totals 12 residues, both ends included. Per the germline V gene, CDR1 is SNHLY and CDR2 is FYNNEI. The CDR3 reads CASSRTGAVRKI.

In this sample, this clone turned up a few times. V and J are TRBV27 and TRBJ1-4; 7 nucleotides align to TRBD1. The length of the CDR3 is 15 residues. After removal of 3 bases from V and 11 bases from J, the junction contained 12 bases not matched to a gene. From germline, CDR1 is MNHEY and CDR2 SMNVEV (reference sequence). The CDR3 spells CASSFRQGRGVKLFF. The CDR3 bases are TGTGCCAGCAGTTTCCGACAGGGTAGAGGAGTGAAACTGTTTTTT.